The rows below give T cell receptor beta chains drawn from one sample of a study of cytomegalovirus exposure and HLA in healthy donors. Generated by immunoSEQ multiplex PCR, the TCRdb table keeps only in-frame clones and is missing some. The sample yields 55,000 to 80,000 clones, roughly 70% seen once. Sequencing was performed on PBMCs. The receptors come from a man aged 50 to 59 in good health and CMV-seropositive. Both conserved end residues are part of each CDR3.

>TRBV30|TRBJ1-1
CAWGTGVNTEAFF
>TRBV14|TRBJ2-5
CASSQGLAGGRSQKTQYF
>TRBV6-1|TRBJ2-1
CASSEKTLYEQFF
>TRBV7-2|TRBJ2-1
CASSPSGGPLGEQFF
>TRBV19|TRBJ2-7
CASSIVLTSGGNEQYF
>TRBV9|TRBJ1-3
CASSARPGNTIYF
>TRBV6-4|TRBJ2-2
CASSGLAGVRTGELFF
>TRBV9|TRBJ2-6
CASSATGHSLSGANVLTF
>TRBV29-1|TRBJ2-6
CSVVGGMGSGANVLTF
>TRBV5-1|TRBJ1-5
CASSLDGQSNQPQHF
>TRBV6-1|TRBJ2-7
CASSEASAASYEQYF
>TRBV15|TRBJ2-1
CATSGQGAKQFF
>TRBV4-3|TRBJ1-2
CASSQEVRHGGYTF
>TRBV5-6|TRBJ2-6
CASILDSPGANVLTF
>TRBV2|TRBJ2-7
CASSVGGGSYEQYF
>TRBV28|TRBJ2-3
CASSSHLRRDLTDTQYF
>TRBV10-2|TRBJ2-3
CASSERSRQGVTDTQYF
>TRBV6-5|TRBJ1-1
CATRLGGLATEAFF
>TRBV21-1|TRBJ1-1
CASSKGGGGWTEAFF
>TRBV28|TRBJ2-7
CASSFRGLYEQYF
>TRBV6-4|TRBJ2-3
CASSPSSGGALDTQYF
>TRBV4-2|-
CASSQDAGSSYEQYF
>TRBV28|TRBJ1-5
CASTTGRAPLNQPQHF
>TRBV4-1|TRBJ1-3
CASSQTGTNTIYF
>TRBV5-5|TRBJ2-5
CASSPVRDNQETQYF
>TRBV25-1|TRBJ1-1
CASSWTENTGTGVAFF
>TRBV7-2|TRBJ1-3
CASGLIGSGNTIYF
>TRBV5-1|TRBJ1-2
CASSLTYPRDGYTF
>TRBV18|TRBJ2-3
CASSPDRGTSTDTQYF
>TRBV15|TRBJ2-7
CATSRDQSYEQYF
>TRBV11-3|TRBJ1-1
CASSLDLETEAFF
>TRBV6-5|TRBJ2-5
CASSYSGIQETQYF
>TRBV19|TRBJ1-1
CASSIGGRTGLATEAFF
>TRBV10-3|TRBJ2-1
CAIEGADRDNEQFF
>TRBV7-2|TRBJ2-5
CASSLLAGGLETQYF
>TRBV7-2|TRBJ2-7
CASRYQGAPQQYF
>TRBV4-1|TRBJ1-2
CASSQDVGQGVYYGYTF
>TRBV7-8|TRBJ2-5
CASSFVRETQYF
>TRBV7-8|TRBJ1-4
CASRGISNEKLFF
>TRBV7-9|TRBJ1-4
CASSLTVEKLFF